One sample yielded the 27 T cell receptor beta chains listed below, sequenced in a study of graft-versus-host responses after intestinal transplantation. These receptors have no identified antigens. Some clones are missing from TCRdb's copy, which holds only in-frame ones; the method was immunoSEQ multiplex PCR. The sample carries about 71,000 clones, about nine tenths recorded once. The material sequenced was unstimulated CD8+ T cells sorted from spleen or lymph node cells, taken before intestinal transplant. These TCRs come from a human donor who received an intestinal transplant.

CDR3 nucleotide sequence: TGTGCCAGCAGCTGGGAGGCTAATGAAAAACTGTTTTTT. This gives the protein CASSWEANEKLFF. This chain joins TRBV7-9 and TRBJ1-4; no definite D call. Germline V gene data show CDR1 as SEHNR and CDR2 as FQNEAQ (reference sequence). This CDR3 contains 13 residues. Trimming removed 4 bases at V and 3 bases at J, with 6 bases between.

This chain links TRBV5-8 with TRBJ1-1, with 8 nucleotides matching TRBD1. V gave up 2 bases and J gave up 4 bases; unmatched junction bases: 4. Germline V gene sequence: CDR1 SGHTS, CDR2 YDEGEE. This CDR3 is 14 amino acids long. CDR3 residues: CASSLLTGGTEAFF. As DNA, the CDR3 is TGTGCCAGCAGCTTACTTACAGGGGGCACTGAAGCTTTCTTT. The complete variable domain, with remaining parts taken from reference TRBV5-8 and TRBJ1-1, reads EAGVTQSPTHLIKTRGQQATLRCSPISGHTSVYWYQQALGLGLQFLLWYDEGEERNRGNFPPRFSGRQFPNYSSELNVNALELEDSALYLCASSLLTGGTEAFFGQGTRLTVV.

The chain couples TRBV9 to TRBJ1-1; TRBD1 is a possible D gene (5 bases). Trimming stripped 4 bases from V and 3 bases from J, with 7 bases between. The germline gives CDR1 SGDLS, CDR2 YYNGEE. The CDR3 contains 12 residues. CDR3 in DNA: TGTGCCAGCAGCCGGGGGGACACTGAAGCTTTCTTT. The encoded protein is CASSRGDTEAFF.

This chain's CDR3 is CASSSQGARGYTF. CDR3 coding DNA: TGTGCCAGCAGCTCTCAGGGGGCGCGGGGCTACACCTTC. The chain couples TRBV11-2 to TRBJ1-2, with TRBD1 matching over 8 bases. Per the germline V gene, CDR1 is SGHAT and CDR2 is FQNNGV. V dropped 4 bases and J dropped 8; count of bases not matched to a gene: 6. This CDR3 has 13 residues.

The chain has TRBV13 and TRBJ2-7; 9 nucleotides line up with TRBD2. Germline lookup yields CDR1 PRHDT and CDR2 FYEKMQ (reference sequence). V lost 1 base, J lost 2 bases, and 3 bases stayed unmatched. CDR3 length equals 15 residues. This chain's CDR3 is CASSLDGGGAYEQYF. CDR3 sequence (DNA): TGTGCCAGCAGCTTAGACGGCGGGGGGGCCTACGAGCAGTACTTC. Full variable domain (outside the CDR3, taken from reference TRBV13 and TRBJ2-7): AAGVIQSPRHLIKEKRETATLKCYPIPRHDTVYWYQQGPGQDPQFLISFYEKMQSDKGSIPDRFSAQQFSDYHSELNMSSLELGDSALYFCASSLDGGGAYEQYFGPGTRLTVT.

The J gene is TRBJ2-1, the V gene TRBV25-1, with 9 bases matching TRBD2. This CDR3 has 15 amino acids. Germline V CDR1 and CDR2: MGHDK, SYGVNS. Trimming removed 3 bases from V and 6 bases from J; junction bases left unmatched: 6. The CDR3 region has the DNA TGTGCCAGCAGTGAGGCTAGCGGGGCGGGCAATGAGCAGTTCTTC. Its protein is CASSEASGAGNEQFF. Full variable domain (outside the CDR3, taken from reference TRBV25-1 and TRBJ2-1): EADIYQTPRYLVIGTGKKITLECSQTMGHDKMYWYQQDPGMELHLIHYSYGVNSTEKGDLSSESTVSRIRTEHFPLTLESARPSHTSQYLCASSEASGAGNEQFFGPGTRLTVL.

This chain uses TRBV2 with TRBJ2-3; TRBD2 might be the D (6 bases). V was trimmed by 1 base and J by 8 bases, leaving 10 bases between them. CDR1 and CDR2 from the germline V gene are SNHLY and FYNNEI. This CDR3 has 13 residues. CDR3 sequence reads: CASSEDGGGTQYF. The DNA for the CDR3 is TGTGCCAGCAGTGAAGACGGGGGAGGTACGCAGTATTTT. Supplemented by reference TRBV2 and TRBJ2-3, the full variable domain reads EPEVTQTPSHQVTQMGQEVILRCVPISNHLYFYWYRQILGQKVEFLVSFYNNEISEKSEIFDDQFSVERPDGSNFTLKIRSTKLEDSAMYFCASSEDGGGTQYFGPGTRLTVL.

This chain links TRBV5-6 with TRBJ2-7; weak D call: TRBD1 (5 bases). CDR3 size: 13 residues. Trimming removed 4 bases at V and 3 bases at J, with 11 bases between. Looked up from germline, CDR1 is SGHDT and CDR2 is YYEEEE. Here the CDR3 reads CASSATGFYEQYF. Written as DNA, the CDR3 is TGTGCCAGCAGCGCTACAGGATTCTACGAGCAGTACTTC.

V usage is TRBV19 and J usage is TRBJ1-2, with D possibly being TRBD1 (5 bases). The V gene lost 6 bases and the J gene lost 3 bases, with 17 bases spanning the gap. The germline V gene encodes CDR1 LNHDA and CDR2 SQIVND (reference sequence). The CDR3 is 15 amino acids. CDR3 nucleotide sequence: TGTGCCAGTAGATCTTTCCAGGGATCGGACTATGGCTACACCTTC. Its protein is CASRSFQGSDYGYTF.

This sequence joins TRBV9 and TRBJ2-7; perhaps TRBD1 as D (6 bases). Trimming shortened V by 0 bases and J by 2 bases, and 12 bases separated the two germline ends. Germline V gene data show CDR1 as SGDLS and CDR2 as YYNGEE. This CDR3 contains 15 residues. CDR3 region: CASSVAAGDAYEQYF. In DNA form, the CDR3 reads TGTGCCAGCAGCGTAGCGGCAGGGGACGCCTACGAGCAGTACTTC.

The V gene is TRBV27, the J gene TRBJ1-6; 9 nucleotides match TRBD1. Looked up from germline, CDR1 is MNHEY and CDR2 is SMNVEV (reference sequence). The CDR3 is made up of 22 amino acids. The trim removed 5 bases at V and 0 bases at J, leaving 20 bases unmatched. The CDR3 reads CASSPSGTGILGESSYNSPLHF. Written as DNA, the CDR3 is TGTGCCAGCAGTCCCTCCGGGACAGGGATACTAGGGGAAAGCTCCTATAATTCACCCCTCCACTTT.

The rearrangement links TRBV5-1 to TRBJ2-7; D is possibly TRBD1 (6 bases). The V end was cut by 0 bases, the J end by 3 bases, with 10 bases between. The CDR3 is 14 amino acids. In germline, CDR1 is SGHRS, CDR2 YFSETQ. The CDR3 DNA sequence: TGCGCCAGCAGCTTGGGGCAGGGGAACTACGAGCAGTACTTC. Translating it yields CASSLGQGNYEQYF.

V and J are TRBV19 and TRBJ2-5; 13 bases match TRBD2. Germline trimming cut 4 bases from V and 3 bases from J; bases unmatched to any gene: 8. Germline values: CDR1 LNHDA, CDR2 SQIVND (reference sequence). The CDR3 covers 17 residues. The CDR3 sequence: CASSRTLAGGREETQYF. CDR3 nucleotides: TGTGCCAGTAGTAGGACACTAGCGGGGGGGCGGGAAGAGACCCAGTACTTC.

CDR3 protein: CASSQEASSYEQYF. The CDR3 DNA reads as TGTGCCAGCAGCCAAGAGGCCAGCTCCTACGAGCAGTACTTC. The chain combines TRBV4-2 with TRBJ2-7; D is uncertain. Trimming pared 0 bases from V and 0 bases from J, leaving 6 bases between. CDR3 length: 14 amino acids. The V gene's germline CDR1 is LGHNA and CDR2 YNFKEQ.

The V and J genes are TRBV11-2 and TRBJ1-1, with TRBD1 matching over 8 bases. Germline trimming cut 1 base from V and 5 bases from J; bases unmatched to any gene: 0. The CDR3 is 13 amino acids. CDR1 and CDR2 from the germline V gene are SGHAT and FQNNGV. CDR3 loop: CASSLGQGTEAFF. CDR3 nucleotide sequence: TGTGCCAGCAGCTTAGGACAGGGGACTGAAGCTTTCTTT. The full variable domain, completed using reference TRBV11-2 and TRBJ1-1, is EAGVAQSPRYKIIEKRQSVAFWCNPISGHATLYWYQQILGQGPKLLIQFQNNGVVDDSQLPKDRFSAERLKGVDSTLKIQPAKLEDSAVYLCASSLGQGTEAFFGQGTRLTVV.

This clone was recorded only once. The V gene is TRBV13, the J gene TRBJ2-1, with 8 bases fitting TRBD2. The CDR3 length is 14 residues. Germline V gene data show CDR1 as PRHDT and CDR2 as FYEKMQ (reference sequence). V shed 8 bases and J 8 bases; nucleotides not matched to a gene: 11. The CDR3 protein is CASGMVAGWDEQFF. The CDR3 coding sequence is TGTGCCAGCGGTATGGTAGCGGGGTGGGATGAGCAGTTCTTC.

This clone is a singleton in its sample. The V and J genes are TRBV9 and TRBJ2-5; 11 bases agree with TRBD2. Germline values: CDR1 SGDLS, CDR2 YYNGEE. The V segment lost 3 bases and the J segment 5 bases; nucleotides outside the gene matches: 15. The length of the CDR3 is 18 residues. This chain's CDR3 is CASSARPIAGGPVETQYF. CDR3 nucleotide sequence: TGTGCCAGCAGCGCCCGACCTATAGCGGGGGGGCCGGTGGAGACCCAGTACTTC.

The chain is built from TRBV14 and TRBJ2-1; 12 nucleotides agree with TRBD2. Germline-derived CDR1 and CDR2 are SGHDN and FVKESK. J lost 3 bases, V lost 1 base, and 4 bases had no gene match. This CDR3 spans 17 amino acids. The CDR3 nucleotides read TGTGCCAGCAGCCAAGGACTAGCGGGGGTAGTCTACAATGAGCAGTTCTTC. Encoded protein: CASSQGLAGVVYNEQFF. Drawing the rest from reference TRBV14 and TRBJ2-1, the complete variable domain is EAGVTQFPSHSVIEKGQTVTLRCDPISGHDNLYWYRRVMGKEIKFLLHFVKESKQDESGMPNNRFLAERTGGTYSTLKVQPAELEDSGVYFCASSQGLAGVVYNEQFFGPGTRLTVL.

The V call is TRBV7-3, the J call TRBJ1-4; TRBD1 matches 7 bases. Germline assignment: CDR1 SGHTA and CDR2 FQGTGA. With 5 bases clipped from V and 8 bases from J, the junction kept 5 bases outside the gene matches. The CDR3 loop spans 13 amino acids. The CDR3 DNA reads TGTGCCAGCAGCCCCGGGACAGTCGAAAAACTGTTTTTT. Amino acid sequence: CASSPGTVEKLFF.

This rearrangement joins TRBV4-1 to TRBJ2-3, with a tentative D call TRBD2 (6 bases). This CDR3 is 14 amino acids long. V was clipped by 0 bases and J by 6 bases, with 10 bases between them. CDR1 is MGHRA and CDR2 is YSYEKL in the germline V gene. CDR3 loop: CASSQERSGDTQYF. The CDR3 region has the DNA TGCGCCAGCAGCCAAGAAAGGAGCGGGGATACGCAGTATTTT.

The rearrangement joins TRBV7-5 to TRBJ2-6; the table's D call, TRBD1, has no DNA check behind it. TRBV7-5 is tagged as a pseudogene. The CDR3 contains 15 residues. DNA of the CDR3: TGTGCCAGAAGGGGTAGACAAAGTCGGGCCAACGTCCTGACTTTC. It encodes CARRGRQSRANVLTF.

This clone was picked up a small number of times. This chain joins TRBV9 and TRBJ2-7; the D is unclear. This CDR3 region has 14 residues. Per the germline V gene, CDR1 is SGDLS and CDR2 is YYNGEE. Trimming left V 0 bases short and J 3 bases short, with 10 bases between. CDR3 in DNA: TGTGCCAGCAGCGTAGGCCTCACGGGCTACGAGCAGTACTTC. Translation gives CASSVGLTGYEQYF. The variable domain in full, with the rest retrieved from reference TRBV9 and TRBJ2-7, is DSGVTQTPKHLITATGQRVTLRCSPRSGDLSVYWYQQSLDQGLQFLIQYYNGEERAKGNILERFSAQQFPDLHSELNLSSLELGDSALYFCASSVGLTGYEQYFGPGTRLTVT.

The chain is built from TRBV5-1 and TRBJ1-5; possible D gene TRBD1, 5 bases. In germline, CDR1 is SGHRS, CDR2 YFSETQ. V lost 0 bases and J 5 bases, leaving 6 bases between the germline ends. The CDR3 is made up of 13 amino acids. The CDR3 DNA reads TGCGCCAGCAGCTTGGGGGGCGATCAGCCCCAGCATTTT. Protein product: CASSLGGDQPQHF.

The rearrangement uses TRBV10-1 and TRBJ2-7; the match to TRBD1 covers 8 bases. From germline, CDR1 is WNHNN and CDR2 SYGVQD (reference sequence). J lost 5 bases, V lost 0 bases, and 6 bases had no gene match. There are 15 residues in the CDR3. CDR3 bases: TGCGCCAGCAGTGAGTCCCGGGACAGGTCCGACGAGCAGTACTTC. Its protein is CASSESRDRSDEQYF.

The chain couples TRBV7-8 to TRBJ1-2; tentatively, D is TRBD1 (5 bases). The CDR3 covers 15 residues. V lost 0 bases and J lost 7, with 15 bases in between. Germline CDR1 is SGHVS and CDR2 is FQNEAQ. CDR3: CASSLALTAILGYTF. CDR3 coding DNA: TGTGCCAGCAGCTTAGCGCTGACAGCTATTCTTGGCTACACCTTC. Full variable domain (remainder filled in from reference TRBV7-8 and TRBJ1-2): GAGVSQSPRYKVAKRGQDVALRCDPISGHVSLFWYQQALGQGPEFLTYFQNEAQLDKSGLPSDRFFAERPEGSVSTLKIQRTQQEDSAVYLCASSLALTAILGYTFGSGTRLTVV.

V is TRBV6-1 and J is TRBJ2-5, with 7 bases identical to TRBD1. There are 16 residues in the CDR3. Germline loops: CDR1 MNHNS, CDR2 SASEGT. Trimming took 4 bases from V and 4 from J; bases not matched to a gene: 12. CDR3 protein: CASSGPEDRPGETQYF. CDR3 in DNA: TGTGCCAGCAGTGGACCTGAGGACAGGCCGGGAGAGACCCAGTACTTC.

The chain uses TRBV5-1 and TRBJ2-7, with 8 bases lining up with TRBD1. Trimming removed 4 bases from V and 2 bases from J; junction bases left unmatched: 11. CDR1 and CDR2 from the germline V gene are SGHRS and YFSETQ. The CDR3 contains 16 residues. CDR3 coding DNA: TGCGCCAGCAGCCCGCTCGGGACAGGTGGGACCTACGAGCAGTACTTC. It is translated as CASSPLGTGGTYEQYF.